This passage covers 27 T cell receptor beta chains from one sample sequenced in a study of cytomegalovirus exposure and HLA in healthy donors. PCR amplification relied on 60 Vbeta primers (plus 13 Jbeta primers). The method was immunoSEQ multiplex PCR; TCRdb's version includes in-frame clones alone and lacks a portion of them. The sample holds about 200,000 clones, around 87% seen once. The sample taken for sequencing was PBMCs. The receptors shown here come from a woman younger than 35 in good health and CMV-seronegative.

This clone is a singleton in its sample. The chain uses TRBV14 and TRBJ1-1, with a possible D match to TRBD1 (5 bases). The ends were cut back, 6 bases at V and 2 bases at J, with 13 bases in the middle. Germline assignment: CDR1 SGHDN and CDR2 FVKESK. The CDR3 length is 14 residues. CDR3 region: CASSLAGVNTEAFF. Written as DNA, the CDR3 is TGTGCCAGCAGTCTAGCGGGGGTAAACACTGAAGCTTTCTTT.

The chain is built from TRBV19 and TRBJ1-2; 7 bases line up with TRBD1. V lost 7 bases and J lost 7; bases outside the gene matches: 12. This CDR3 comprises 14 residues. CDR1 is LNHDA, CDR2 SQIVND, per germline (reference sequence). CDR3 sequence (DNA): TGTGCCAGTACCCTGAACAGGGGAGAGGGTGGCTACACCTTC. Residues: CASTLNRGEGGYTF.

V gene TRBV14 combines with J gene TRBJ2-5; D is ambiguous. The CDR3 consists of 13 residues. Trimming removed 6 bases from V and 5 bases from J, with 13 bases in between. In germline, CDR1 is SGHDN, CDR2 FVKESK. The CDR3 bases are TGTGCCAGCAGTCTTCAGGTAGTGGAGACCCAGTACTTC. This sequence encodes CASSLQVVETQYF.

This sequence joins TRBV6-6 and TRBJ2-5, with 11 bases matching TRBD1. The trim removed 0 bases at V and 7 bases at J, leaving 4 bases unmatched. Germline values: CDR1 MNHNY, CDR2 SVGAGI (reference sequence). The CDR3 spans 15 residues. The CDR3 coding sequence is TGTGCCAGCAGTTACTCGGGACAGGGGGGGATGACCCAGTACTTC. Amino acids: CASSYSGQGGMTQYF.

This rearrangement joins TRBV30 to TRBJ1-5; 8 bases map to TRBD1. CDR1 is GTSNPN, CDR2 SVGIG, per germline (reference sequence). J gave up 7 bases and V 0 bases, and 2 bases lay outside the gene matches. This CDR3 has 13 residues. CDR3 in DNA: TGTGCCTGGAGTGTACAGGGGGTCCAGCCCCAGCATTTT. Its translation: CAWSVQGVQPQHF.

V and J are TRBV7-9 and TRBJ2-7, with 11 bases matching TRBD2. The junction had 3 bases not matched to a gene; V was cut back by 10 bases and J by 1 base. This CDR3 has 13 residues. Germline lookup yields CDR1 SEHNR and CDR2 FQNEAQ (reference sequence). The CDR3 loop reads CATGLAESYEQYF. DNA for the CDR3: TGTGCCACGGGACTAGCGGAATCCTACGAGCAGTACTTC. The full variable domain, rest sourced from reference TRBV7-9 and TRBJ2-7, is DTGVSQNPRHKITKRGQNVTFRCDPISEHNRLYWYRQTLGQGPEFLTYFQNEAQLEKSRLLSDRFSAERPKGSFSTLEIQRTEQGDSAMYLCATGLAESYEQYFGPGTRLTVT.

V usage is TRBV30 and J usage is TRBJ2-3; TRBD2 matches 9 bases. The trim removed 1 base at V and 6 bases at J, leaving 8 bases unmatched. Germline CDR1 and CDR2: GTSNPN and SVGIG (reference sequence). The CDR3 is 15 residues long. In DNA, the CDR3 is TGTGCCTGGAGTGGGGCGGGAGGGCCTTGGGATACGCAGTATTTT. Its protein is CAWSGAGGPWDTQYF.

Comments on this clone: Other nucleotide sequences in the sample specify the same CDR3. The chain carries TRBV5-1 and TRBJ1-4, with TRBD1 matching over 8 bases. The J segment lost 6 bases and the V segment lost 2 bases, leaving 3 bases of the junction unmatched. Germline V gives CDR1 SGHRS, CDR2 YFSETQ. This CDR3 comprises 14 residues. This chain's CDR3 is CASSFGTGDEKLFF. CDR3 sequence (DNA): TGCGCCAGCAGCTTCGGGACAGGAGATGAAAAACTGTTTTTT.

The chain employs TRBV5-5 and TRBJ2-4; TRBD2 matches at 10 bases. J gave up 7 bases and V 4 bases, and 5 bases lay outside the gene matches. Germline V gene data show CDR1 as SGHKS and CDR2 as YYEKEE (reference sequence). The CDR3 has 14 residues. CDR3 coding DNA: TGTGCCAGCAGCCGCGGACTAGCGGAGAACATTCAGTACTTC. Its translation: CASSRGLAENIQYF.

In regard to this clone: One junction end disagrees with the germline gene, perhaps due to a read error. Within the sample, other DNA sequences also encode this same CDR3. This chain uses TRBV7-9 with TRBJ1-5; maybe TRBD1 (6 bases). The CDR3 runs 18 residues. Germline V gene sequence: CDR1 SEHNR, CDR2 FQNEAQ (reference sequence). The CDR3 sequence is CASSHGFSRGSGNQPQHF. In nucleotides, the CDR3 is TGTGCTAGCAGCCATGGGTTTAGCAGGGGTTCAGGCAATCAGCCCCAGCATTTT.

The J gene is TRBJ2-7, the V gene TRBV7-2; 14 bases align to TRBD2. Trimming cost V 5 bases and J 7 bases; bases outside gene matches: 4. Germline lookup yields CDR1 SGHTA and CDR2 FQGNSA. This CDR3 has 14 amino acids. The CDR3 sequence: CASSKGLAGVEQYF. The CDR3 nucleotides are TGTGCCAGCAGCAAGGGACTAGCGGGAGTTGAGCAGTACTTC. Filled out from reference TRBV7-2 and TRBJ2-7, the complete variable domain reads GAGVSQSPSNKVTEKGKDVELRCDPISGHTALYWYRQSLGQGLEFLIYFQGNSAPDKSGLPSDRFSAERTGGSVSTLTIQRTQQEDSAVYLCASSKGLAGVEQYFGPGTRLTVT.

CDR3 in amino acids: CASRGSGETQYF. DNA for the CDR3: TGCGCCAGCAGAGGATCAGGAGAGACCCAGTACTTC. This chain joins TRBV5-1 and TRBJ2-5; D is unclear. In germline, CDR1 is SGHRS, CDR2 YFSETQ. Trimming removed 5 bases from V and 4 bases from J, with 9 bases in between. This CDR3 has 12 residues.

The chain links TRBV5-6 to TRBJ2-5, with D tentatively TRBD2 (6 bases). V gave up 4 bases and J gave up 1 base, with 11 bases separating them. This CDR3 has 14 residues. CDR1 SGHDT and CDR2 YYEEEE come from the germline V gene. CDR3 region: CASSPGTFQETQYF. As DNA, the CDR3 is TGTGCCAGCAGCCCCGGGACTTTCCAAGAGACCCAGTACTTC.

This chain connects TRBV7-9 to TRBJ1-2, with D unresolved. The CDR3 totals 14 residues. The V gene's germline CDR1 is SEHNR and CDR2 FQNEAQ (reference sequence). V was trimmed by 1 base and J by 8 bases, leaving 14 bases between them. CDR3 DNA sequence: TGTGCCAGCAGCTTAGTCCAGACCCACGGGGGCTACACCTTC. Translated, it gives CASSLVQTHGGYTF.

This clone appeared a single time. The gene calls are TRBV19 and TRBJ2-5, with a possible D match to TRBD1 (6 bases). The CDR3 spans 15 residues. V gave up 1 base and J gave up 7 bases, with 16 bases separating them. Germline V gives CDR1 LNHDA, CDR2 SQIVND (reference sequence). The CDR3 DNA reads TGTGCCAGTAGTATAGGGTCACAGGGTTGGCCGACCCAGTACTTC. Its protein is CASSIGSQGWPTQYF.

The chain employs TRBV5-8 and TRBJ1-5; maybe TRBD1 (5 bases). The CDR3 spans 15 residues. V was pared by 4 bases and J by 0 bases, with 11 bases between. The germline gives CDR1 SGHTS, CDR2 YDEGEE. The CDR3 loop reads CASSSDRYSNQPQHF. The CDR3 bases are TGTGCCAGCAGCAGCGACAGATATAGCAATCAGCCCCAGCATTTT.

This chain uses TRBV19 with TRBJ1-1, with D unclear. Deletions cut 8 bases from V and 3 bases from J, with 13 bases between. This CDR3 has 13 residues. The germline gives CDR1 LNHDA, CDR2 SQIVND (reference sequence). The CDR3 sequence: CASGVQTHTEAFF. The CDR3 coding sequence is TGTGCCAGTGGAGTCCAGACCCACACTGAAGCTTTCTTT.

V is TRBV7-9 and J is TRBJ2-1, with 9 bases fitting TRBD2. Trimming took 5 bases from V and 3 from J; bases not matched to a gene: 2. This CDR3 contains 14 residues. Germline V lookup: CDR1 SEHNR, CDR2 FQNEAQ (reference sequence). CDR3 amino acids: CASSVTSGYNEQFF. Written as DNA, the CDR3 is TGTGCCAGCAGCGTGACTAGCGGCTACAATGAGCAGTTCTTC.

This clone is a singleton in its sample. The gene calls are TRBV5-1 and TRBJ2-2, with a tentative D call TRBD2 (5 bases). V lost 0 bases and J lost 4, with 7 bases in between. This CDR3 contains 14 residues. CDR1 is SGHRS and CDR2 is YFSETQ in the germline V gene. This chain's CDR3 is CASSLGGATGELFF. CDR3 sequence (DNA): TGCGCCAGCAGCTTGGGGGGAGCCACCGGGGAGCTGTTTTTT.

This clone appeared once. This chain connects TRBV7-3 to TRBJ2-1; 9 nucleotides agree with TRBD2. Germline-derived CDR1 and CDR2 are SGHTA and FQGTGA. This CDR3 contains 15 residues. V trimming: 6 bases; J trimming: 6 bases; junction bases outside the gene matches: 9. The CDR3: CASSFSGRGGNEQFF. The CDR3 nucleotides are TGTGCCAGCAGTTTTAGCGGGAGAGGTGGCAATGAGCAGTTCTTC.

In this sample, this clone turned up once. The genes are TRBV7-6 and TRBJ1-1; D is uncertain. This CDR3 region has 15 residues. CDR1 is SGHVS and CDR2 is FNYEAQ in the germline V gene. The V gene lost 5 bases and the J gene lost 3 bases, with 16 bases spanning the gap. The DNA for the CDR3 is TGTGCCAGCAGCCCTCCTGGCAGAATGGACACTGAAGCTTTCTTT. Amino acid sequence: CASSPPGRMDTEAFF.

The chain carries TRBV19 and TRBJ2-7; 9 nucleotides match TRBD1. The CDR3 contains 13 residues. Trimming removed 3 bases from V and 6 bases from J; junction bases left unmatched: 3. Germline V CDR1 and CDR2: LNHDA, SQIVND (reference sequence). CDR3 coding DNA: TGTGCCAGTAGTATCGGGACAGGGACCGAGCAGTACTTC. Its translation: CASSIGTGTEQYF.

The chain employs TRBV19 and TRBJ1-2, with a weak D call TRBD1 (6 bases). CDR3 length: 17 amino acids. Deletions cut 4 bases from V and 0 bases from J, with 18 bases between. The germline gives CDR1 LNHDA, CDR2 SQIVND (reference sequence). The CDR3 sequence is CASSTSRSGQANYGYTF. As DNA, the CDR3 is TGTGCCAGTAGTACCAGTCGATCGGGACAAGCTAACTATGGCTACACCTTC.

This chain joins TRBV9 and TRBJ2-1, with 7 nucleotides matching TRBD2. Germline CDR1 and CDR2: SGDLS and YYNGEE. CDR3 length: 13 residues. V was clipped by 4 bases and J by 9 bases; unmatched bases: 7. CDR3 in amino acids: CASSPTSAPEQFF. In DNA form, the CDR3 reads TGTGCCAGCAGCCCCACTAGCGCGCCTGAGCAGTTCTTC. Together with reference TRBV9 and TRBJ2-1, the CDR3 gives the full variable domain: DSGVTQTPKHLITATGQRVTLRCSPRSGDLSVYWYQQSLDQGLQFLIQYYNGEERAKGNILERFSAQQFPDLHSELNLSSLELGDSALYFCASSPTSAPEQFFGPGTRLTVL.

This rearrangement joins TRBV5-1 to TRBJ2-1; 8 positions agree with TRBD1. The CDR3 totals 16 residues. Per the germline V gene, CDR1 is SGHRS and CDR2 is YFSETQ. V was pared by 3 bases and J by 5 bases, with 10 bases of the junction left unmatched. CDR3: CASSSLQGASNNEQFF. The CDR3 nucleotides are TGCGCCAGCAGCTCTCTTCAGGGGGCGTCCAACAATGAGCAGTTCTTC.

The J gene is TRBJ1-3, the V gene TRBV30, with D possibly TRBD1 on 6 matching bases. The CDR3 runs to 16 residues. The V end was cut by 3 bases, the J end by 4 bases, with 19 bases between. Germline V gene data show CDR1 as GTSNPN and CDR2 as SVGIG (reference sequence). DNA of the CDR3: TGTGCCTGGAGCCCACCGGGGGGGGCGCGAGGAAACACCATATATTTT. Its protein is CAWSPPGGARGNTIYF.

On this clone itself: The sample contains more than one DNA sequence encoding this CDR3. This chain joins TRBV9 and TRBJ2-1; TRBD2 agrees at 11 bases. The V gene end was trimmed by 2 bases and the J gene end by 3 bases; junction bases not matched to a gene: 1. The CDR3 extends over 15 amino acids. Germline V gene sequence: CDR1 SGDLS, CDR2 YYNGEE. CDR3 nucleotide sequence: TGTGCCAGCAGCGTCGGGACTAGCGGCTACAATGAGCAGTTCTTC. Protein sequence: CASSVGTSGYNEQFF.